The present T cell receptor beta chain was sequenced within a study of blood T cells in healthy people across ages. Overall study results and limits: Compared with aged donors, long-lived donors showed fewer expanded clones, suggesting selection.

Drawn from each donor were roughly 10 milliliters of peripheral blood. A sample-barcoded 5' primer and a J-beta primer mix were used in a second PCR of about 7 to 12 cycles. TCRdb re-called the 5' RACE reads with MiXCR, one entry per CDR3 protein. The table lists some 760,000 distinct CDR3 sequences, around 25% of them singletons. This CDR3 contains 14 residues. Germline-derived CDR1 and CDR2 are SGDLS and YYNGEE. The J segment lost 5 bases and the V segment lost 4 bases, leaving 7 bases of the junction unmatched. In the case of this clonotype: Its matching antigen is unknown.

These same data were also listed under a study on T cells of mothers and their children. This second report adds: Persistent microchimeric T cell clones were sought, and none were detected.

The chain joins TRBV9 to TRBJ2-7, with TRBD1 identical over 9 bases. Input material: blood. The TCR sequence derives from a boy aged 5-17 years in good health. The CDR3 sequence is CASSPGTGFNEQYF. The DNA for the CDR3 is TGTGCCAGCAGCCCAGGGACAGGGTTCAACGAGCAGTACTTC.